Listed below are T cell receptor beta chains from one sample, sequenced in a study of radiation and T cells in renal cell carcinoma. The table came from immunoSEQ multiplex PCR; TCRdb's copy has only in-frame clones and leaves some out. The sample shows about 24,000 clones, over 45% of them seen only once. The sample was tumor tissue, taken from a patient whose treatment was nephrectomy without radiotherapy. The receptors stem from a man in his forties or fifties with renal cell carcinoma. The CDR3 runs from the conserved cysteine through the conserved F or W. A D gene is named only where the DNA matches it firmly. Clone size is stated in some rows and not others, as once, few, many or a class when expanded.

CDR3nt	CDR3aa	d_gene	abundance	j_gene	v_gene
TGTGCCAGCAGCTTCACCGGGACTAGCCAAGAGACCCAGTACTTC	CASSFTGTSQETQYF	TRBD2	-	TRBJ2-5	TRBV7-9
TGTGCCTCAATAGCGGGACCCTACGAGCAGTACTTC	CASIAGPYEQYF	TRBD2	-	TRBJ2-7	TRBV28
TGTGCCAGCTCACCACCGGGGCAGGGGGCGAACACTGAAGCTTTCTTT	CASSPPGQGANTEAFF	TRBD1	-	TRBJ1-1	TRBV18
TGTGCCAGTAGTTCACGCCCGGGACAGGGCACCACTGAAGCTTTCTTT	CASSSRPGQGTTEAFF	TRBD1	-	TRBJ1-1	TRBV19
TGCGCCAGCAGCCAAGGGGTCCTCAGACTCACAGATACGCAGTATTTT	CASSQGVLRLTDTQYF	-	-	TRBJ2-3	TRBV4-3
TGTGCCAGCAGCGTAGGCGGGGGAAGCTTCGGTACGCAGTATTTT	CASSVGGGSFGTQYF	TRBD2	-	TRBJ2-3	TRBV9
TGTGCCAGCAGTTTCCGGGACAGGCCGAACACTGAAGCTTTCTTT	CASSFRDRPNTEAFF	TRBD1	-	TRBJ1-1	TRBV27
TGTGCCAGCAGCTCCGGACAGGGGGCGGGCTACACCGGGGAGCTGTTTTTT	CASSSGQGAGYTGELFF	TRBD1	-	TRBJ2-2	TRBV7-9
TGTGCCACCAGCAGGGGGGATGCGAGCACTGAAGCTTTCTTT	CATSRGDASTEAFF	-	few	TRBJ1-1	TRBV15
TGTGCCAGCAGCTTAGCGGGAGGGGGTTCCTACGAGCAGTACTTC	CASSLAGGGSYEQYF	TRBD2	-	TRBJ2-7	TRBV5-4
TGCGCCAGCACCCCTTTAGCGGGGGGGGGCGGGGAGCTGTTTTTT	CASTPLAGGGGELFF	TRBD2	-	TRBJ2-2	TRBV4-3
TGTGCCAGCAGTTTCATAGGACAGACGCAGCCCCAGCATTTT	CASSFIGQTQPQHF	-	-	TRBJ1-5	TRBV28
TGTGCCAGCAGCCATTGGTTGGGGAATAACTATGGCTACACCTTC	CASSHWLGNNYGYTF	-	few	TRBJ1-2	TRBV16
TGCAGCGGGAATTTAGGTGACTATGGCTACACCTTC	CSGNLGDYGYTF	-	medium-sized	TRBJ1-2	TRBV29-1
TGTGCCAGCTCACCACCGGGGGAAACGAGCACTGAAGCTTTCTTT	CASSPPGETSTEAFF	-	-	TRBJ1-1	TRBV18
TGTGCCAGCAGTCCCGGACAGGGGGGTGGCTACACCTTC	CASSPGQGGGYTF	TRBD1	-	TRBJ1-2	TRBV28
TGCGCCAGCAGGGTCAGCGGGAGCTCCTACAATGAGCAGTTCTTC	CASRVSGSSYNEQFF	TRBD2	once	TRBJ2-1	TRBV5-1
TGTGCCAGCTCCCAGGGTCGGGAAAAACTGTTTTTT	CASSQGREKLFF	-	many	TRBJ1-4	TRBV18
TGTGCCAGCAGCCCGGGACAAGAATACTACAATGAGCAGTTCTTC	CASSPGQEYYNEQFF	-	-	TRBJ2-1	TRBV5-5
TGTGCCAGCAGTGAAGGCCAAATGATACGAGGGACTGAAGCTTTCTTT	CASSEGQMIRGTEAFF	-	-	TRBJ1-1	TRBV2
TGTGCCAGCAGTTACTCCATAACAGGGCAAAGAAACACCATATATTTT	CASSYSITGQRNTIYF	-	medium-sized	TRBJ1-3	TRBV6-5
TGTGCCAGCAGTGAGTCTGGGCAGCCAAATTCACCCCTCCACTTT	CASSESGQPNSPLHF	-	once	TRBJ1-6	TRBV25-1
TGTGCCAGCAGTGACTGGGGTACCGGGGCCAACGTCCTGACTTTC	CASSDWGTGANVLTF	-	-	TRBJ2-6	TRBV25-1
TGCGCCAGCAGCCCGGACAGGCAGTATGGCTACACCTTC	CASSPDRQYGYTF	TRBD1	-	TRBJ1-2	TRBV5-1
TGTGCCATCAGGACTAGCGGGAGCCGGAGGGCAGATACGCAGTATTTT	CAIRTSGSRRADTQYF	TRBD2	few	TRBJ2-3	TRBV10-3
TGTGCCAGTAGTATAGAGGCAGGGGGCTATGGCTACACCTTC	CASSIEAGGYGYTF	TRBD1	-	TRBJ1-2	TRBV19
TGTGCCAGTAGTTCGGGACGGGACAACACTGAAGCTTTCTTT	CASSSGRDNTEAFF	-	-	TRBJ1-1	TRBV19